Listed here are 29 T cell receptor beta chains from one sample, sequenced in a study of blood T cells in healthy people across ages. Next came a second PCR, run for about 6 to 12 cycles, which used a sample-barcoded 5' primer along with a J-beta primer mix. TCRdb analysed the 5' RACE reads with MiXCR anew, one entry per CDR3 protein. The data hold 1,300,000 or so distinct CDR3 sequences, with roughly 59% observed a single time. The sample comprised blood. The receptors originated from a man aged 18 to 30 in good health.

The V call is TRBV20-1, the J call TRBJ1-1, with a weak D call TRBD1 (5 bases). The V gene's germline CDR1 is DFQATT and CDR2 SNEGSKA (reference sequence). The CDR3 covers 12 residues. The CDR3 DNA follows: TGCAGCGCGGGGCAGGAAGGCTCTGAAGCTTTCTTT. Encoded protein: CSAGQEGSEAFF.

This chain joins TRBV4-1 and TRBJ2-1, with D maybe TRBD1 (6 bases). The CDR3 spans 16 residues. The V gene's germline CDR1 is MGHRA and CDR2 YSYEKL. Deletions cut 3 bases from V and 4 bases from J, with 16 bases between. The CDR3 region has the DNA TGCGCCAGCAGCCAGGGGGCCCTCTCAGAGTACAATGAGCAGTTCTTC. It specifies CASSQGALSEYNEQFF.

This chain joins TRBV2 and TRBJ2-4; 7 bases match TRBD2. Near its end, the DNA agrees better with TRBJ2-7, so the J call may be wrong. CDR3 length: 14 amino acids. Germline V gene lookup returns CDR1 SNHLY and CDR2 FYNNEI. Here the CDR3 DNA reads TGTGCCAGCAGTGATTTTGGCGGGGGAAACGAGCAGTACTTC. Its translation: CASSDFGGGNEQYF.

This clonotype has more than one count but fewer than ten. This chain uses TRBV6-5 with TRBJ2-7; 7 nucleotides agree with TRBD2. Losses at the gene ends were 0 bases for V and 4 bases for J; bases not matched to a gene: 3. The germline gives CDR1 MNHEY, CDR2 SVGAGI. This CDR3 comprises 14 residues. CDR3 residues: CASSYSGGMYEQYF. The CDR3 DNA follows: TGTGCCAGCAGTTACTCGGGAGGGATGTACGAGCAGTACTTC.

The rearrangement joins TRBV4-3 to TRBJ2-1; 12 bases fit TRBD2. Germline CDR1 and CDR2: LGHNA and YSLEER. This CDR3 has 18 amino acids. The V and J ends lost 0 bases and 3 bases, in that order; junction bases with no gene match: 6. CDR3 in DNA: TGCGCCAGCAGCCAAGAGCGCGTACTAGCGGGGGGCTACAATGAGCAGTTCTTC. This sequence encodes CASSQERVLAGGYNEQFF.

The sample holds one count of this clonotype. J is TRBJ2-5 and V is TRBV6-2 or TRBV6-3; D might be TRBD1 (7 bases). Near its end, the DNA agrees better with TRBJ2-7, so the J call may be wrong. Germline V gene sequence: CDR1 MNHEY, CDR2 SVGEGT. CDR3 length: 13 amino acids. This chain's CDR3 is CASREGQWDEQYF. Written as DNA, the CDR3 is TGTGCCAGCAGGGAGGGACAGTGGGACGAGCAGTACTTC.

In its sample, this clonotype was seen a few times. The chain combines TRBV15 with TRBJ1-1; D is unresolved. This CDR3 comprises 12 residues. The germline V and J ends were trimmed by 1 base and 8 bases, with 8 bases remaining between them. CDR1 is LNHNV, CDR2 YYDKDF, per germline (reference sequence). CDR3 in DNA: TGTGCCACCAGCAGAGCGGGAGGAGAAGCTTTCTTT. This codes for CATSRAGGEAFF.

A note on this clonotype: Compared with germline, one end of the junction differs, possibly owing to a read error. The rearrangement joins TRBV20-1 to TRBJ2-3; 7 bases fit TRBD2. The CDR3 is 15 amino acids. In germline, CDR1 is DFQATT, CDR2 SNEGSKA (reference sequence). As DNA, the CDR3 is TGCAGTGCCCACTGGCGGGAGTCCCTCACAGAGACGCAGTATTTT. Translating gives CSAHWRESLTETQYF.

V is TRBV3-1 and J is TRBJ2-7; D is perhaps TRBD2 (5 bases). CDR1 is LGHDT and CDR2 is YNNKEL in the germline V gene (reference sequence). The CDR3 runs to 13 residues. Trimming shortened V by 3 bases and J by 6 bases, and 12 bases separated the two germline ends. As DNA, the CDR3 is TGTGCCAGCAGCCACGGGATCGTTGCCGAGCAGTACTTC. It codes for CASSHGIVAEQYF.

J is TRBJ2-3 and V is TRBV10-3; 8 positions match TRBD2. The CDR3 runs to 16 residues. Trimming cost V 2 bases and J 6 bases; bases outside gene matches: 10. Germline CDR1 and CDR2: ENHRY and SYGVKD. Here the CDR3 reads CAISEIGGGPTDTQYF. CDR3 nucleotide sequence: TGTGCCATCAGTGAGATCGGCGGGGGGCCCACGGATACGCAGTATTTT.

The rearrangement uses TRBV9 and TRBJ2-6, with D unclear. The CDR3 loop spans 16 amino acids. Deletions cut 0 bases from V and 0 bases from J, with 7 bases between. CDR1 is SGDLS, CDR2 YYNGEE, per germline. CDR3 nucleotide sequence: TGTGCCAGCAGCGTAGAACCGTACTCTGGGGCCAACGTCCTGACTTTC. Protein: CASSVEPYSGANVLTF.

The gene calls are TRBV4-2 and TRBJ1-1, with a tentative D call TRBD1 (5 bases). The CDR3 length is 14 residues. V dropped 3 bases and J dropped 7 bases, with 15 bases sitting between them. CDR1 is LGHNA and CDR2 is YNFKEQ in the germline V gene. The CDR3 bases are TGTGCCAGCAGCCACTCACTGACAGATCTTGAAGCTTTCTTT. Its protein product is CASSHSLTDLEAFF.

The genes are TRBV27 and TRBJ2-5, with D perhaps matching TRBD1 or TRBD2 (5 bases each). Germline assignment: CDR1 MNHEY and CDR2 SMNVEV (reference sequence). This CDR3 has 15 residues. Trimming shortened V by 7 bases and J by 2 bases, and 17 bases separated the two germline ends. CDR3 coding DNA: TGTGCCAGCACTCCCCGCTTGGGGGATCAAGAGACCCAGTACTTC. This translates into CASTPRLGDQETQYF.

The rearrangement links TRBV2 to TRBJ2-1; 10 bases line up with TRBD2. Trimming cost V 7 bases and J 9 bases; bases outside gene matches: 9. CDR3 length equals 14 residues. Germline V gene lookup returns CDR1 SNHLY and CDR2 FYNNEI. The DNA for the CDR3 is TGTGCCAGCAACCCTAGCGGGAGAAGTATTGAGCAGTTCTTC. Encoded protein: CASNPSGRSIEQFF.

This clonotype came up a few times. The CDR3 nucleotides are TGCGCCAGCAGCCAAGAGAACCTAGCGGGCAGCAACAATGAGCAGTTCTTC. Residues: CASSQENLAGSNNEQFF. The chain carries TRBV4-1 and TRBJ2-1, with TRBD2 matching 8 bases. The germline V gene has CDR1 MGHRA and CDR2 YSYEKL. The J segment lost 5 bases and the V segment lost 0 bases, leaving 9 bases of the junction unmatched. The CDR3 length is 17 residues.

In its sample, this clonotype was seen once. The chain couples TRBV6-2 or TRBV6-3 to TRBJ2-5; possibly TRBD1 for D (8 bases). The J call may be in error: the DNA end matches TRBJ2-7 better. Germline CDR1 reads MNHEY; CDR2 reads SVGEGT. This CDR3 region has 18 residues. The CDR3 DNA reads TGTGCCAGCTCCGGGACAGGACTAGATTCCGGGACAATCTACGAGCAGTACTTC. Translation: CASSGTGLDSGTIYEQYF.

The chain links TRBV29-1 to TRBJ2-7; a weak D match, TRBD2 (6 bases). The length of the CDR3 is 15 residues. The germline gives CDR1 SQVTM, CDR2 ANQGSEA. Trimming took 4 bases from V and 2 from J, leaving 18 bases between them. DNA for the CDR3: TGCAGCGTTGTGACGAGTACGGGGGTACCCTACGAGCAGTACTTC. It yields the protein CSVVTSTGVPYEQYF.

The V call is TRBV20-1, the J call TRBJ2-5; 9 bases map to TRBD1. Germline CDR1 and CDR2: DFQATT and SNEGSKA (reference sequence). CDR3 length equals 16 residues. J gave up 6 bases and V 0 bases, and 11 bases lay outside the gene matches. This CDR3 reads CSAREGGQGWVKTQYF. DNA of the CDR3: TGCAGTGCTAGAGAAGGAGGACAGGGGTGGGTAAAGACCCAGTACTTC.

The V and J genes are TRBV9 and TRBJ2-1; D assignment may be TRBD1 or TRBD2 (5 bases each). Germline lookup yields CDR1 SGDLS and CDR2 YYNGEE. Trimming removed 0 bases from V and 0 bases from J, with 10 bases in between. The CDR3 has 16 amino acids. The CDR3 region has the DNA TGTGCCAGCAGCGTAGACGAGGGGAGCTCCTACAATGAGCAGTTCTTC. The encoded protein is CASSVDEGSSYNEQFF.

This chain joins TRBV7-9 and TRBJ2-5, with D possibly being TRBD2 (6 bases). Matching the DNA end better, TRBJ2-7 makes the J call doubtful. CDR1 and CDR2 (germline): SEHNR, FQNEAQ (reference sequence). The CDR3 totals 18 residues. This CDR3 reads CASSPPPFLSGGEYEQYF. The CDR3 bases are TGTGCCAGCAGCCCACCCCCTTTTTTATCCGGGGGTGAATACGAGCAGTACTTC.

The V and J genes are TRBV27 and TRBJ2-7, with D possibly TRBD2 on 6 matching bases. The CDR3 is 15 residues long. Germline V gene lookup returns CDR1 MNHEY and CDR2 SMNVEV (reference sequence). The V end was cut by 5 bases, the J end by 0 bases, with 14 bases between. The CDR3 DNA sequence: TGTGCCAGCAGTCGGGAGCGCCTTAGCTCCTACGAGCAGTACTTC. As protein: CASSRERLSSYEQYF.

CDR3 coding DNA: TGTGCCACCGCAGGAGGGCCGTTCAATGAGCAGTACTTC. Amino acid sequence: CATAGGPFNEQYF. This chain links TRBV24-1 with TRBJ2-7; weak D call: TRBD2 (6 bases). V was shortened by 9 bases and J by 7 bases, with 18 bases between the two germline ends. Germline CDR1 and CDR2: KGHDR and SFDVKD. The CDR3 contains 13 residues.

The rearrangement uses TRBV5-8 and TRBJ2-3; 7 nucleotides agree with TRBD2. The CDR3 has 14 amino acids. V trimming: 4 bases; J trimming: 2 bases; junction bases outside the gene matches: 4. CDR1 and CDR2 (germline): SGHTS, YDEGEE. CDR3 sequence (DNA): TGTGCCAGCAGCGGGGGGGACTACACAGATACGCAGTATTTT. This sequence encodes CASSGGDYTDTQYF.

DNA for the CDR3: TGTGCCATTTTAGCGGGTCCCTACAATGAGCAGTTCTTC. Its protein product is CAILAGPYNEQFF. The genes are TRBV10-3 and TRBJ2-1; TRBD2 matches 7 bases. Trimming at V came to 9 bases and at J to 2 bases, leaving 4 bases not matched to a gene. CDR1 ENHRY and CDR2 SYGVKD come from the germline V gene. The CDR3 has 13 amino acids.

This sequence joins TRBV29-1 and TRBJ2-2; TRBD1 is a possible D gene (7 bases). V lost 7 bases and J 7 bases, leaving 13 bases between the germline ends. There are 12 residues in the CDR3. CDR1 and CDR2 (germline): SQVTM, ANQGSEA. As DNA, the CDR3 is TGCAGCGGACGACAGGGAGGCGGGGAGCTGTTTTTT. This codes for CSGRQGGGELFF.

The CDR3 here is CASSLSGLAAGEQYF. The CDR3 DNA reads as TGTGCCAGCAGCCTTTCGGGGCTAGCGGCCGGGGAGCAGTACTTC. V gene TRBV3-1 combines with J gene TRBJ2-4, with TRBD2 matching over 7 bases. Germline CDR1 LGHDT, CDR2 YNNKEL (reference sequence). The CDR3 has 15 amino acids. The ends lost 4 bases at V and 13 bases at J; junction bases unmatched: 16.

This rearrangement joins TRBV28 to TRBJ2-5; 8 bases line up with TRBD2. The CDR3 loop spans 17 amino acids. After removal of 5 bases from V and 2 bases from J, the junction contained 13 bases not matched to a gene. Germline CDR1 is MDHEN and CDR2 is SYDVKM. In DNA, the CDR3 is TGTGCCAGCAGTCCATTTAGCGGGGCTCCAATTCAAGAGACCCAGTACTTC. Translation gives CASSPFSGAPIQETQYF.

This clonotype was counted only a few times. The V gene is TRBV2, the J gene TRBJ1-6, with D uncertain. V was clipped by 0 bases and J by 8 bases, with 8 bases between them. CDR1 is SNHLY, CDR2 FYNNEI, per germline. The CDR3 sequence is 14 residues long. The CDR3 coding sequence is TGTGCCAGCAGTGAAGCAGGGATAGATTCACCCCTCCACTTT. It specifies CASSEAGIDSPLHF. Full variable domain (rest looked up from reference TRBV2 and TRBJ1-6): EPEVTQTPSHQVTQMGQEVILRCVPISNHLYFYWYRQILGQKVEFLVSFYNNEISEKSEIFDDQFSVERPDGSNFTLKIRSTKLEDSAMYFCASSEAGIDSPLHFGNGTRLTVT.

This clonotype was counted only a few times. The chain couples TRBV5-1 to TRBJ2-5; TRBD2 matches at 13 bases. This CDR3 is 18 amino acids long. From germline, CDR1 is SGHRS and CDR2 YFSETQ. The J segment lost 2 bases and the V segment lost 4 bases, leaving 11 bases of the junction unmatched. The CDR3 DNA sequence: TGCGCCAGCAGCCCCTTCGGCCAGGGACTAGCGGGACAAGAGACCCAGTACTTC. This translates into CASSPFGQGLAGQETQYF.